This T cell receptor (beta chain) was sequenced during a study of response to subunit inactivated influenza vaccine (dated by TCRdb to the late 2010s). Turning to the overall study: Deep quantitative profiling of the T cell receptor repertoire was used in the study to follow responses to a trivalent subunit inactivated influenza vaccine.

Of note for this clonotype: What antigen it recognizes has not been identified. No base quality values were provided; no much bigger clone lies one nucleotide off.

Trimming leaves V shorter by 4 bases and J shorter by 11 bases, with the junction holding 5 bases beyond the gene matches. Including the terminal cysteine and phenylalanine, the CDR3 comprises 13 residues. CDR3 DNA only is kept here, 39 bases in frame from base 1. What the work shows at the level of the full study, not this receptor alone: According to the authors, only a limited number of new T cells may be recruited by each seasonal influenza vaccination.

Library prep was done by RT-PCR. Sequenced using an Illumina HiSeq 2500. TCRdb reprocessing: public reads trimmed at Q25 with fastp, clones called with MiXCR, in-frame beta chains kept. Each record represents a unique CDR3 protein, reported with the most common genes and DNA among its rows. The sample yields 290,000 or so distinct CDR3 sequences; about 20% were counted once. Together, the top ten hold about a tenth of the sample. The chain employs TRBV12-3 or TRBV12-4 and TRBJ2-2, and 9 bases in between align with TRBD1. This TCR came from a man between 50 and 70 years old who received an inactivated influenza vaccine. Donor details come from another sample of the same person, matched by shared clones. The sample in question was PBMCs from blood, obtained less than 22 months after vaccination. The DNA is as follows: TGTGCCAGCAGTTCCGGGACAGGGCTAGAGCTGTTTTTT. This sequence encodes CASSSGTGLELFF.